This entry is about one T cell receptor beta chain. CDR3 length: 18 amino acids. The germline V gene has CDR1 LNHDA and CDR2 SQIVND (reference sequence). Unmatched junction bases numbered 12, after V lost 5 bases and J lost 1 base. The sample belongs to a study of blood T cell repertoires in COVID-19. Study at large: Spain, Italy and the United States supplied samples that represented acute and convalescent COVID-19. T cells, B-cell-depleted T cells, or PBMCs provided the cDNA or gDNA that served as material.

Methods used by the authors: Estimates of nucleated cell counts were drawn from the amplification of reference gene primers. Repertoires were generated with immunoSEQ multiplex PCR, while TCRdb's copy carries only in-frame clones and drops some. V and J calls plus clone size are reproduced from that table; the DNA served to infer D and trimming. The sample consists of 200,000 or so clones, 86% of them appearing once. The specimen sequenced was PBMCs or T cells enriched from blood (not recorded which). This clonotype was sampled from a woman between 40 and 55 years old with acute COVID-19. V is TRBV19 and J is TRBJ2-3; 10 nucleotides align to TRBD2. The CDR3 DNA reads TGTGCCAGTAGTGGCTTAGCGGGGGGTATGAAGGGCACAGATACGCAGTATTTT. It encodes CASSGLAGGMKGTDTQYF.